This record concerns one TCR beta chain sequence. This record belongs to a study of radiation and T cells in renal cell carcinoma. The protocol was immunoSEQ multiplex PCR, while the TCRdb copy is restricted to in-frame clones and leaves out a portion. The data hold 7,500 to 10,000 clones, with over 60% observed a single time. CDR1 and CDR2 (germline): SGHAT, FQNNGV. Trimming took off 5 bases at V and 14 bases at J, with 28 bases between the two ends. This CDR3 comprises 16 residues. Described treatment: treatment-naive control, cytoreductive nephrectomy. Clear cell pathology was present in this patient's renal cell carcinoma. Sequenced control tumors were from about a dozen males and a few females, median age approximately 62.

The TCR sequence derives from a man in his sixties with renal cell carcinoma. This chain uses TRBV11-2 with TRBJ2-1; possibly TRBD2 for D (6 bases). The specimen comprised tumor tissue, sampled from a patient whose treatment was nephrectomy without radiotherapy. CDR3 protein: CASSLGWRGKGPKEFF. CDR3 sequence (DNA): TGTGCCAGCAGCCTCGGGTGGCGCGGGAAAGGGCCTAAGGAGTTCTTC.